A single sample gave rise to the 9 T cell receptor beta chains below, sequenced in a study of T-cell memory formation after mild COVID-19. TCRdb recomputed calls from the 5' RACE reads with MiXCR, one row per CDR3 protein. The data hold around 200,000 distinct CDR3 sequences, with 7.5% to 10% observed a single time. The sample taken for sequencing was PBMCs or a T cell subset sorted from them (not recorded which). These receptors all come from a man aged 18 to 29 who had mild COVID-19 (a few samples of this study predate the infection). Cell type and time point are not known.

The CDR3 loop reads CASSQRGVNTGELFF. The DNA of the CDR3 is TGTGCCAGCAGTCAGCGGGGGGTTAACACCGGGGAGCTGTTTTTT. The chain employs TRBV25-1 and TRBJ2-2; 9 nucleotides align to TRBD2. V was clipped by 5 bases and J by 2 bases; unmatched bases: 3. Germline CDR1 MGHDK, CDR2 SYGVNS. The CDR3 has 15 residues.

This chain uses TRBV6-6 with TRBJ2-7, with 9 bases lining up with TRBD1. The germline V gene encodes CDR1 MNHNY and CDR2 SVGAGI (reference sequence). CDR3 length: 13 amino acids. The ends lost 4 bases at V and 6 bases at J; junction bases unmatched: 4. CDR3 DNA sequence: TGTGCCAGCAGTTTGGGACAGGGCATCGAGCAGTACTTC. It codes for CASSLGQGIEQYF.

The chain links TRBV9 to TRBJ2-5; 7 bases line up with TRBD2. The V segment lost 2 bases and the J segment 4 bases; nucleotides outside the gene matches: 8. Germline V CDR1 and CDR2: SGDLS, YYNGEE. There are 15 residues in the CDR3. This chain's CDR3 is CASSVGTTPAETQYF. Here the CDR3 DNA reads TGTGCCAGCAGCGTCGGGACTACGCCAGCAGAGACCCAGTACTTC. The whole variable domain, filled in from reference TRBV9 and TRBJ2-5, reads DSGVTQTPKHLITATGQRVTLRCSPRSGDLSVYWYQQSLDQGLQFLIQYYNGEERAKGNILERFSAQQFPDLHSELNLSSLELGDSALYFCASSVGTTPAETQYFGPGTRLLVL.

The V and J genes are TRBV2 and TRBJ2-1; 10 nucleotides align to TRBD2. Germline lookup yields CDR1 SNHLY and CDR2 FYNNEI. This CDR3 has 15 residues. V trimming: 5 bases; J trimming: 6 bases; junction bases outside the gene matches: 7. CDR3 sequence reads: CASSSTGTSANEQFF. CDR3 DNA sequence: TGTGCCAGCAGTAGCACCGGGACTAGCGCCAATGAGCAGTTCTTC. Full variable domain (rest looked up from reference TRBV2 and TRBJ2-1): EPEVTQTPSHQVTQMGQEVILRCVPISNHLYFYWYRQILGQKVEFLVSFYNNEISEKSEIFDDQFSVERPDGSNFTLKIRSTKLEDSAMYFCASSSTGTSANEQFFGPGTRLTVL.

This clonotype was counted at least ten times. The V call is TRBV12-3 or TRBV12-4, the J call TRBJ1-5; D not certain. The CDR3 is 13 residues long. V was trimmed by 6 bases and J by 4 bases, leaving 10 bases between them. The DNA of the CDR3 is TGTGCCAGCAGCCGCCGGGAGAATCAGCCCCAGCATTTT. This codes for CASSRRENQPQHF.

This clonotype has only a few counts. The J gene is TRBJ2-3, the V gene TRBV20-1; D possibly corresponds to TRBD2 (6 bases). Trimming took 6 bases from V and 2 from J, leaving 18 bases between them. Germline values: CDR1 DFQATT, CDR2 SNEGSKA (reference sequence). CDR3 length: 15 amino acids. The CDR3 bases are TGCAGTGCCCCCGGGACTTCGGGGTTCACAGATACGCAGTATTTT. Translating it yields CSAPGTSGFTDTQYF.

This sequence joins TRBV20-1 and TRBJ2-3; D is unresolved. Trimming shortened V by 3 bases and J by 2 bases, and 15 bases separated the two germline ends. There are 15 residues in the CDR3. CDR1 is DFQATT, CDR2 SNEGSKA, per germline (reference sequence). In nucleotides, the CDR3 is TGCAGTGCTAGTCGGTTTGGGTTAAACACAGATACGCAGTATTTT. The encoded protein is CSASRFGLNTDTQYF.

The gene calls are TRBV12-3 or TRBV12-4 and TRBJ2-2, with D possibly TRBD2 on 6 matching bases. The CDR3 contains 15 residues. Trimming stripped 6 bases from V and 1 base from J, with 12 bases between. The CDR3: CASRVNSGNTGELFF. The CDR3 DNA reads as TGTGCCAGCAGAGTTAATAGCGGGAACACCGGGGAGCTGTTTTTT.

In DNA, the CDR3 is TGCAGTGCTAGCTGGGAACAAGAGACCCAGTACTTC. Protein: CSASWEQETQYF. This chain uses TRBV20-1 with TRBJ2-5; D unclear. This CDR3 has 12 amino acids. Trimming pared 3 bases from V and 2 bases from J, leaving 7 bases between. Germline V lookup: CDR1 DFQATT, CDR2 SNEGSKA (reference sequence).